This T cell receptor beta chain was captured in a study of the immune and genomic landscape of osteosarcoma (TCRdb year 2020). Describing the broader study: The overall cohort comprised some 50 pediatric and adult patients with high-grade osteosarcoma, with a median age at diagnosis of approximately 25 years (range about 5-85). The cohort was enriched for poor-risk disease, with approximately 75% showing unfavorable pathologic response to standard therapy and around 70% deceased. Patients in the overall cohort were around 60% male, and roughly 76% presented with localized disease at diagnosis. To define immunogenic potential, the study profiled osteosarcoma specimens using whole genome, RNA and T-cell receptor sequencing along with immunohistochemistry and reverse phase protein arrays. TCR sequencing results were integrated with transcriptome, protein array and immunostaining data to characterize the osteosarcoma immunogenomic landscape. An explanation for the limited clinical activity of immune checkpoint inhibitors in osteosarcoma was sought in the study. Each of a few patients provided a couple of samples from the same tumor site. Beyond this particular receptor, the publication reports: Productive TCR clonality was found to be low overall, with an average of 0.09 and a maximum of 0.3, which suggested limited T-cell clonal expansion. Although TCR productive clonality was higher in the immune-hot C3 cluster than in the cold C1 cluster, TCR productive clonality was still low overall. Clonality benchmarks came from external normal skin and healthy peripheral blood data rather than matched normal tissue. Matched blood was collected from only a couple of patients, alongside the frozen tumor specimens. In five cases, a single hyperexpanded clone dominated the repertoire, and each of these five cases had fewer than 100 T-cell clonotypes. No statistical method determined sample size because osteosarcoma is rare and all possible samples were collected.

TCR beta chain CDR3 regions were immunosequenced with the ImmunoSEQ Assay (Adaptive Biotechnologies). The source study handled its data this way. TCRB rearrangements, read counts, read proportions and gene usage were exported through the ImmunoSEQ Analyzer platform. T-cell clonality was computed as 1 minus Pielou's evenness on productive rearrangements. In the clonal space homeostasis analysis, clonotypes were binned as rare, small, medium, large or hyperexpanded (0.01 to 1 of the repertoire). TCR productive clonality was compared across immune clusters C1, C2 and C3 using the Wilcoxon rank sum test. In its TCRdb copy, this immuneACCESS table keeps in-frame sequences only and misses some clones. Where compared with another copy, unresolved V genes explain less than half of these, and the others have no known cause. V and J calls and clone size are as listed in that table; D and trimming were resolved from the DNA. This sample holds 4,000 to 6,000 clones; over 70% were observed only once. The ten largest clones take up roughly 6.5% of the sample.

As for this clone: There is no known antigen for this receptor. No per-base quality is available; no much larger clone lies one base away.

The germline V gene supplies CDR1 MGHDK and CDR2 SYGVNS. Deletion took 4 bases off V and 10 bases off J, with a span of 14 bases between the germline ends. Including the terminal cysteine and phenylalanine, the CDR3 comprises 14 residues. Only the CDR3 portion is preserved as DNA: 42 bases, with reading frame beginning at the first base. Specimens were post-treatment primary, local recurrence and metastasis tumors from poor-prognosis patients. The sequence joins TRBV25-1 to TRBJ1-6; a weak D assignment points to TRBD1 (5 bases agree). This receptor was taken from a human donor with osteosarcoma. Sequencing was performed on osteosarcoma tumor tissue from the lung. The CDR3 protein: CASSATGVGSPLHF. The DNA sequence is as follows: TGTGCCAGCAGTGCGACGGGGGTTGGGTCACCCCTCCACTTT.